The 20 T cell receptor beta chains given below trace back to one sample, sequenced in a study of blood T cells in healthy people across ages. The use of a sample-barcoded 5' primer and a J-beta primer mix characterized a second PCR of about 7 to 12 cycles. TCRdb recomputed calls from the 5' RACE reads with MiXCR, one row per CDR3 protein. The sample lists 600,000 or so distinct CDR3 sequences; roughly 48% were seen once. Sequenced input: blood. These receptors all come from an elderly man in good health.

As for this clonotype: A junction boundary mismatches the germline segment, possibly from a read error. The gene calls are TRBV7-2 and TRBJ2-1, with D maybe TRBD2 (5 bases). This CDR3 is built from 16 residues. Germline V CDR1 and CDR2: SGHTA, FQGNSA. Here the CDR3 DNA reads TGTGCCTGCAGCGGCCTTGCTGGGAGCATGAGAAATGAGCAGTTCTTC. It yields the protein CACSGLAGSMRNEQFF.

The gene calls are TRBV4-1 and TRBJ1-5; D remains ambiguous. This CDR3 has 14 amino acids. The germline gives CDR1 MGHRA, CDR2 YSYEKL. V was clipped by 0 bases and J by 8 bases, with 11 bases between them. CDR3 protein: CASSQDTPAKPQHF. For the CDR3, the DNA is TGCGCCAGCAGCCAAGATACCCCGGCAAAGCCCCAGCATTTT.

The CDR3, as DNA: TGCAGTGTAAAGCGGGGGATCTACGAGCAGTACTTC. It is translated as CSVKRGIYEQYF. J is TRBJ2-7 and V is TRBV20-1; TRBD2 matches 8 bases. This CDR3 comprises 12 residues. Germline V lookup: CDR1 DFQATT, CDR2 SNEGSKA (reference sequence). The trim removed 7 bases at V and 3 bases at J, leaving 5 bases unmatched.

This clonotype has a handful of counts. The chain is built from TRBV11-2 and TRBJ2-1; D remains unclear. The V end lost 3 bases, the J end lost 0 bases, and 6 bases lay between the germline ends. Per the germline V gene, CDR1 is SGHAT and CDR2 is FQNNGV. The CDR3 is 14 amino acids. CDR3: CASSFVSSYNEQFF. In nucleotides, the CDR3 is TGTGCCAGCAGCTTTGTTAGCTCCTACAATGAGCAGTTCTTC. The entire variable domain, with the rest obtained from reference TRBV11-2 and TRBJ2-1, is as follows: EAGVAQSPRYKIIEKRQSVAFWCNPISGHATLYWYQQILGQGPKLLIQFQNNGVVDDSQLPKDRFSAERLKGVDSTLKIQPAKLEDSAVYLCASSFVSSYNEQFFGPGTRLTVL.

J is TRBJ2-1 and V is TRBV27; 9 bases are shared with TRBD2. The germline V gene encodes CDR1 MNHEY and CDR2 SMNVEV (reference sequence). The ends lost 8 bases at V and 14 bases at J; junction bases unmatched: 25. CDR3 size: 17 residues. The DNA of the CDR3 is TGTGCCAGCGCTTTTAAGGCGGGGGGGTCTTATGTCCGAGCGGAGTTCTTC. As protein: CASAFKAGGSYVRAEFF.

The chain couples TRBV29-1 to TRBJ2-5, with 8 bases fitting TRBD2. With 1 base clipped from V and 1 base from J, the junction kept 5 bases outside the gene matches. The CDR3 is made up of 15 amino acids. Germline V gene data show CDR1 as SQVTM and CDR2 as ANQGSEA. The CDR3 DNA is TGCAGCGTTGAAGTTCCCGGGGGGGCCCAAGAGACCCAGTACTTC. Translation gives CSVEVPGGAQETQYF.

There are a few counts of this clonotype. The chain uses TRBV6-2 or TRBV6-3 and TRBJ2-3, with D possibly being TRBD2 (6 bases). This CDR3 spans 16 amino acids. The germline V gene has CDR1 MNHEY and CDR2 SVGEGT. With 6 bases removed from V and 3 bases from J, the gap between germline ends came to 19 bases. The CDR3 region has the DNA TGTGCCAGCAGCACGAGATGGAGGGGTCGGACAGATACGCAGTATTTT. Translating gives CASSTRWRGRTDTQYF.

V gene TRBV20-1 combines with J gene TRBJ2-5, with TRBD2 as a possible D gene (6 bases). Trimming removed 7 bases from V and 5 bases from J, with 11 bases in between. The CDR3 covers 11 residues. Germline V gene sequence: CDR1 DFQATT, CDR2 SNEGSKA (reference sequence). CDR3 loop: CSGGDLETQYF. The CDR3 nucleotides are TGCAGTGGGGGGGATCTGGAGACCCAGTACTTC.

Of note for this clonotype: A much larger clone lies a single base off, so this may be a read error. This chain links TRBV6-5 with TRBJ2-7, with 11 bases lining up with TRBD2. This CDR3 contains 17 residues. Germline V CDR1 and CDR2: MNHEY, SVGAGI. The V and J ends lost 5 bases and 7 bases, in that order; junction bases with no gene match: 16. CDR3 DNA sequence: TGTGCCAGCAGTCGAGGGACTAGCGGATTGAAACGGGATGAGCAGTACTTC. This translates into CASSRGTSGLKRDEQYF.

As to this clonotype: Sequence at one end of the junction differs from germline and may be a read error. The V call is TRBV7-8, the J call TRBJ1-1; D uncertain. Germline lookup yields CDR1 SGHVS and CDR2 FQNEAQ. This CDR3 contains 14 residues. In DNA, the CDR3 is TGTGCCAGCAGCTCTGAGGGTGAGAACGCTGAAGCTTTCTTT. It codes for CASSSEGENAEAFF.

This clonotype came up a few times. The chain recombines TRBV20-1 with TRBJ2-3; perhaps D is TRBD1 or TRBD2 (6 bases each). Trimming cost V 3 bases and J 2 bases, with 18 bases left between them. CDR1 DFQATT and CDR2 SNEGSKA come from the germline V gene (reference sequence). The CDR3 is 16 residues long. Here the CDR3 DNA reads TGCAGTGCTAGGACTCCCGGCGGGACAAACACAGATACGCAGTATTTT. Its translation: CSARTPGGTNTDTQYF.

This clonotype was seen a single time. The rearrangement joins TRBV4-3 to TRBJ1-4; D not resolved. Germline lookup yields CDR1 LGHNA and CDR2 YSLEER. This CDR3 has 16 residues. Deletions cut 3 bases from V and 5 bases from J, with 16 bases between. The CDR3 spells CASSQELRQKNEKLFF. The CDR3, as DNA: TGCGCCAGCAGCCAGGAACTTCGGCAGAAGAATGAAAAACTGTTTTTT.

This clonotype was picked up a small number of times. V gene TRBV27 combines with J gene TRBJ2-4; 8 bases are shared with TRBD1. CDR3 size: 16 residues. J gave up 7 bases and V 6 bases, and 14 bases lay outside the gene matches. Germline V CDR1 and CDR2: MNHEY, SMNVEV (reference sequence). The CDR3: CASSRPDRVDGNIQYF. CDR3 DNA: TGTGCCAGCAGCCGCCCGGACAGGGTGGATGGGAACATTCAGTACTTC.

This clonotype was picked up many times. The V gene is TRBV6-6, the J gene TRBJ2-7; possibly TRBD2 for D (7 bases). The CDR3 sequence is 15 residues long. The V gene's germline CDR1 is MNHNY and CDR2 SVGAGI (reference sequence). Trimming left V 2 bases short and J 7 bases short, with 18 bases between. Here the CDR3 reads CASSYVGGQVGEQYF. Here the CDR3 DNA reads TGTGCCAGCAGTTACGTCGGGGGGCAGGTGGGAGAGCAGTACTTC.

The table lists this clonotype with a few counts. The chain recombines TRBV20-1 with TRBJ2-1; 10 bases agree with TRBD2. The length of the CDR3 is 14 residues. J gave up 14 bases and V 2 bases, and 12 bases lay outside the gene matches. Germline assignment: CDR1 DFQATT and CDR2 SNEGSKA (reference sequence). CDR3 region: CSARSASGSTPEFF. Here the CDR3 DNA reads TGCAGTGCTAGATCAGCTAGCGGGAGTACCCCAGAGTTCTTC.

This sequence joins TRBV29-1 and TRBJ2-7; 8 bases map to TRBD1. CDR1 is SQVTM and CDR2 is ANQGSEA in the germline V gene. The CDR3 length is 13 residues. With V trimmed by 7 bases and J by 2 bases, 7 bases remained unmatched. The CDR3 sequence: CSALTGAAYEQYF. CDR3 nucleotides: TGCAGCGCCCTGACAGGGGCGGCCTACGAGCAGTACTTC.

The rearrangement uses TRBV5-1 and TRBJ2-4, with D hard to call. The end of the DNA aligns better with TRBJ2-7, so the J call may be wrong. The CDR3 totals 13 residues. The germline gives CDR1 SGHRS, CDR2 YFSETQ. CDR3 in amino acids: CASSLGFTYEQYF. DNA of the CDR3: TGCGCCAGCAGCTTGGGGTTTACCTACGAGCAGTACTTC.

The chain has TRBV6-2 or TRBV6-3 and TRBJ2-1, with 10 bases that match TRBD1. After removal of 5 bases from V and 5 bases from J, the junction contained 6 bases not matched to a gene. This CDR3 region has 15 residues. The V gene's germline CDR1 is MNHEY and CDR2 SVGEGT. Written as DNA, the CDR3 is TGTGCCAGCAGTAGAGGGACAGGGGCAAACAATGAGCAGTTCTTC. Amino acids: CASSRGTGANNEQFF.

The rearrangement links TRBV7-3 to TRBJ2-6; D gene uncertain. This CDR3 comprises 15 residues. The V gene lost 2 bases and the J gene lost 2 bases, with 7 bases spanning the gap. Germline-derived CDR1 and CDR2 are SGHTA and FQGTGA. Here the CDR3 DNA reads TGTGCCAGCAGCTTAGGCCAGGCTGGGGCCAACGTCCTGACTTTC. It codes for CASSLGQAGANVLTF.

The DNA for the CDR3 is TGCAGTGTTAGCCAAGGGGGAGGGTTTCGGACCAATGAGCAGTTCTTC. This gives the protein CSVSQGGGFRTNEQFF. The chain combines TRBV20-1 with TRBJ2-1; TRBD2 is a possible D gene (7 bases). The ends were cut back, 7 bases at V and 6 bases at J, with 25 bases in the middle. Germline V gives CDR1 DFQATT, CDR2 SNEGSKA (reference sequence). The CDR3 spans 16 residues.